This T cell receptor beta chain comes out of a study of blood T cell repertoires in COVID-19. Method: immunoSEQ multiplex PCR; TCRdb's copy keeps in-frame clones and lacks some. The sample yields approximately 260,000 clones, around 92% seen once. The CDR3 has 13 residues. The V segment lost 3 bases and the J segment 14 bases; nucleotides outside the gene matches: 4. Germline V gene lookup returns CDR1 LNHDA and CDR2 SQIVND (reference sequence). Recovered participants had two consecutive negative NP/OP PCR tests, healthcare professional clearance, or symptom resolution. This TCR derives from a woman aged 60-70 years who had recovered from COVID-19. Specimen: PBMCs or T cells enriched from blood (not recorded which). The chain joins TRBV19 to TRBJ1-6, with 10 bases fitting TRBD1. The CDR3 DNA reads TGTGCCAGTAGTATCCGCGGACAGGGGGCCCTCCACTTT. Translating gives CASSIRGQGALHF.